Listed here are 20 T cell receptor beta chains from one sample, sequenced in a study of shared clonotypes between healthy human individuals. This table comes from immunoSEQ multiplex PCR, and its TCRdb copy is limited to in-frame clones, with some not included. The sample has roughly 2 million clones, approximately 94% seen once; the top ten hold around 1.1%. Terminally differentiated effector memory CD45RA+ cells were left out of the naive CD8 fraction, which was CD45RO-negative and positively selected for CCR7. Sequencing was carried out using naive CD8+ T cells sorted from blood. Receptors originate from a man between 18 and 35 years old in good health.

About this clone itself: Other DNA sequences within the sample encode an identical CDR3. The gene calls are TRBV27 and TRBJ1-5, with D unclear. Germline CDR1 reads MNHEY; CDR2 reads SMNVEV (reference sequence). The CDR3 loop spans 13 amino acids. Between the trimmed V and J ends, which lost 2 bases and 5 bases, there was a span of 7 bases. Written as DNA, the CDR3 is TGTGCCAGCAGTTTAGGTCGTGATCAGCCCCAGCATTTT. Amino acid sequence: CASSLGRDQPQHF.

J is TRBJ2-7 and V is TRBV15, with TRBD1 as a possible D gene (6 bases). Germline CDR1 and CDR2: LNHNV and YYDKDF (reference sequence). V lost 3 bases and J lost 5, with 20 bases in between. The CDR3 totals 16 residues. CDR3 sequence: CATSSPQGSPLHEQYF. CDR3 nucleotide sequence: TGTGCCACCAGCAGCCCTCAGGGGTCCCCCCTTCACGAGCAGTACTTC. Full variable domain (remainder filled in from reference TRBV15 and TRBJ2-7): DAMVIQNPRYQVTQFGKPVTLSCSQTLNHNVMYWYQQKSSQAPKLLFHYYDKDFNNEADTPDNFQSRRPNTSFCFLDIRSPGLGDTAMYLCATSSPQGSPLHEQYFGPGTRLTVT.

The J gene is TRBJ1-6, the V gene TRBV19; 8 bases fit TRBD1. V lost 5 bases, J lost 9 bases, and 6 bases stayed unmatched. The CDR3 totals 14 residues. Germline-derived CDR1 and CDR2 are LNHDA and SQIVND (reference sequence). CDR3 sequence reads: CASSVDRESSPLHF. Here the CDR3 DNA reads TGTGCCAGTAGTGTGGACAGGGAAAGTTCACCCCTCCACTTT.

The chain is built from TRBV28 and TRBJ1-1; TRBD1 is a possible D gene (6 bases). This CDR3 region has 14 residues. Trimming pared 2 bases from V and 4 bases from J, leaving 11 bases between. Per the germline V gene, CDR1 is MDHEN and CDR2 is SYDVKM. The CDR3 region has the DNA TGTGCCAGCAGTTTACTGGACAGCGGCACTGAAGCTTTCTTT. Translating gives CASSLLDSGTEAFF.

The chain joins TRBV6-6 to TRBJ2-5, with a possible D match to TRBD2 (5 bases). Germline V gives CDR1 MNHNY, CDR2 SVGAGI (reference sequence). The CDR3 sequence is 16 residues long. Between the trimmed V and J ends, which lost 5 bases and 4 bases, there was a span of 20 bases. CDR3 loop: CASSTNGVLATETQYF. CDR3 nucleotide sequence: TGTGCCAGCAGTACAAACGGGGTTTTGGCGACAGAGACCCAGTACTTC.

CDR3 amino acids: CASSLATGVGTQYF. The CDR3 DNA reads TGTGCCAGCAGCTTGGCGACAGGGGTAGGTACGCAGTATTTT. The chain has TRBV5-6 and TRBJ2-3, with 8 bases that match TRBD1. This CDR3 is built from 14 residues. Germline loops: CDR1 SGHDT, CDR2 YYEEEE. The V segment lost 0 bases and the J segment 8 bases; nucleotides outside the gene matches: 5.

This chain uses TRBV5-5 with TRBJ1-3; D unclear. The CDR3 loop spans 13 amino acids. V lost 1 base to trimming and J lost 3 bases, with 5 bases between them. In germline, CDR1 is SGHKS, CDR2 YYEKEE (reference sequence). CDR3 DNA sequence: TGTGCCAGCAGCTTGTCCCTTGGAAACACCATATATTTT. Translation gives CASSLSLGNTIYF.

The rearrangement links TRBV25-1 to TRBJ2-7; possibly TRBD2 for D (6 bases). Germline CDR1 is MGHDK and CDR2 is SYGVNS. Trimming pared 0 bases from V and 0 bases from J, leaving 9 bases between. The CDR3 is 15 residues long. The DNA of the CDR3 is TGTGCCAGCAGTGAATATAGCGGTAGCTCCTACGAGCAGTACTTC. Translation gives CASSEYSGSSYEQYF.

The rearrangement uses TRBV29-1 and TRBJ2-2, with TRBD1 identical over 8 bases. This CDR3 contains 14 residues. CDR1 and CDR2 from the germline V gene are SQVTM and ANQGSEA. After removal of 0 bases from V and 7 bases from J, the junction contained 4 bases not matched to a gene. CDR3 amino acids: CSVEEGTGLGELFF. For the CDR3, the DNA is TGCAGCGTTGAAGAGGGGACAGGTCTCGGGGAGCTGTTTTTT.

This chain joins TRBV28 and TRBJ2-7, with 9 nucleotides matching TRBD1. Trimming took 5 bases from V and 6 from J; bases not matched to a gene: 11. Per the germline V gene, CDR1 is MDHEN and CDR2 is SYDVKM. This CDR3 has 15 amino acids. CDR3 loop: CASSLPGQGSLEQYF. For the CDR3, the DNA is TGTGCCAGCAGTCTACCGGGACAGGGATCTCTCGAGCAGTACTTC.

A note on this clone: This specimen includes other DNA sequences encoding the same CDR3. V gene TRBV7-9 combines with J gene TRBJ2-7; D is unresolved. The germline CDR1 and CDR2 sequences are SEHNR and FQNEAQ (reference sequence). The CDR3 length is 11 residues. Trimming removed 5 bases at V and 4 bases at J, with 6 bases between. The CDR3 sequence is CASSLLYEQYF. The CDR3 coding sequence is TGTGCCAGCAGCCTCTTGTACGAGCAGTACTTC.

This chain uses TRBV7-6 with TRBJ2-2; D not certain. Trimming removed 1 base at V and 0 bases at J, with 15 bases between. CDR3 length: 18 amino acids. Germline CDR1 and CDR2: SGHVS and FNYEAQ. In nucleotides, the CDR3 is TGTGCCAGCAGCTTAGGAAGTGACGGGTTCGCGAACACCGGGGAGCTGTTTTTT. This gives the protein CASSLGSDGFANTGELFF.

Worth noting for this clone: With a much larger clone just one base away, this may be a read error. Different DNA sequences within this sample yield the same CDR3. V is TRBV5-4 and J is TRBJ2-7; D is undetermined. Trimming cost V 0 bases and J 5 bases, with 3 bases left between them. Germline V gene data show CDR1 as SGHNT and CDR2 as YYREEE (reference sequence). This CDR3 contains 11 residues. CDR3 loop: CASSLGHEQYF. In DNA form, the CDR3 reads TGTGCCAGCAGCTTGGGGCACGAGCAGTACTTC.

Worth noting for this clone: The sample holds other DNA sequences that translate to the same CDR3. The rearrangement links TRBV28 to TRBJ1-6; 7 nucleotides match TRBD1. This CDR3 is 14 amino acids long. Germline lookup yields CDR1 MDHEN and CDR2 SYDVKM. V was clipped by 3 bases and J by 10 bases; unmatched bases: 6. For the CDR3, the DNA is TGTGCCAGCAGTTTTGGGCAGGGGGGCTCACCCCTCCACTTT. Protein product: CASSFGQGGSPLHF. Full variable domain (remainder filled in from reference TRBV28 and TRBJ1-6): DVKVTQSSRYLVKRTGEKVFLECVQDMDHENMFWYRQDPGLGLRLIYFSYDVKMKEKGDIPEGYSVSREKKERFSLILESASTNQTSMYLCASSFGQGGSPLHFGNGTRLTVT.

With regard to this clone: Sequence at one end of the junction differs from germline and may be a read error. The CDR3 DNA reads as TGTGCCAGCAGTGAAGTTAGGGACTCCCACGAGCAGTACTTC. This encodes CASSEVRDSHEQYF. The genes are TRBV6-1 and TRBJ2-7; weak D call: TRBD2 (6 bases). This CDR3 is built from 14 residues. The germline CDR1 and CDR2 sequences are MNHNS and SASEGT.

This sequence joins TRBV28 and TRBJ2-5; a possible D gene is TRBD1 (5 bases). Looked up from germline, CDR1 is MDHEN and CDR2 is SYDVKM. V lost 3 bases and J 3 bases, leaving 5 bases between the germline ends. The CDR3 totals 12 residues. The CDR3 DNA follows: TGTGCCAGCAGTTTCAGGGAAGAGACCCAGTACTTC. Its protein product is CASSFREETQYF.

This chain links TRBV7-9 with TRBJ2-7; D may be TRBD2 (5 bases). CDR1 is SEHNR and CDR2 is FQNEAQ in the germline V gene (reference sequence). This CDR3 spans 15 amino acids. V lost 2 bases and J 6 bases, leaving 17 bases between the germline ends. CDR3 loop: CASSLQKGGAGEQYF. In DNA form, the CDR3 reads TGTGCCAGCAGCTTACAGAAAGGAGGTGCTGGCGAGCAGTACTTC.

In this sample, this clone turned up once. The V and J genes are TRBV9 and TRBJ2-3; the D gene is possibly TRBD2 (5 bases). Per germline, CDR1 SGDLS and CDR2 YYNGEE. The CDR3 spans 17 residues. Trimming left V 4 bases short and J 2 bases short, with 20 bases between. CDR3 DNA sequence: TGTGCCAGCAGCCCAACCGAACTAGAGATTCACACAGATACGCAGTATTTT. This sequence encodes CASSPTELEIHTDTQYF.

This chain joins TRBV6-1 and TRBJ2-7; D call uncertain. The CDR3 covers 14 residues. Germline CDR1 reads MNHNS; CDR2 reads SASEGT. The V gene lost 4 bases and the J gene lost 3 bases, with 13 bases spanning the gap. The CDR3 region has the DNA TGTGCCAGCAGTGGGGGAACAGATGACTACGAGCAGTACTTC. It codes for CASSGGTDDYEQYF.

On this clone itself: A clone one base away is much larger, so this may be a read error. This sample also contains other DNA sequences that code for the same CDR3. The chain combines TRBV29-1 with TRBJ1-1; D is uncertain. This CDR3 has 13 residues. Germline V lookup: CDR1 SQVTM, CDR2 ANQGSEA. Trimming pared 4 bases from V and 0 bases from J, leaving 9 bases between. For the CDR3, the DNA is TGCAGCGTTGCTCTGTCGTTGAACACTGAAGCTTTCTTT. Encoded protein: CSVALSLNTEAFF.